The 24 T cell receptor beta chains in this list originate from one sample, sequenced in a study of PD-L1 blockade in urothelial cancer. Time point reported: pretreatment peripheral blood. The method was immunoSEQ multiplex PCR; TCRdb's version includes in-frame clones alone and lacks a portion of them. The data show about 50,000 clones, around 79% seen once. The material sequenced was PBMCs, taken around atezolizumab (anti-PD-L1) treatment. These receptors were obtained from a man in his 70s with urothelial cancer.

The genes are TRBV5-1 and TRBJ1-1; the match to TRBD1 covers 8 bases. CDR3 length: 14 amino acids. The trim removed 2 bases at V and 4 bases at J, leaving 4 bases unmatched. Germline assignment: CDR1 SGHRS and CDR2 YFSETQ. The CDR3 sequence: CASSFGQGRTEAFF. Here the CDR3 DNA reads TGCGCCAGCAGCTTCGGACAGGGTCGCACTGAAGCTTTCTTT.

The chain couples TRBV18 to TRBJ1-2; 8 bases are a match to TRBD1. The trim removed 0 bases at V and 6 bases at J, leaving 6 bases unmatched. CDR1 and CDR2 (germline): KGHSH, LQKENI. The CDR3 spans 15 residues. This CDR3 reads CASSPPVQGADGYTF. For the CDR3, the DNA is TGTGCCAGCTCACCACCGGTTCAGGGGGCGGATGGCTACACCTTC.

This clone was seen a single time. The V and J genes are TRBV6-6 and TRBJ1-2; D is perhaps TRBD1 (5 bases). Looked up from germline, CDR1 is MNHNY and CDR2 is SVGAGI (reference sequence). The CDR3 length is 11 residues. Trimming removed 6 bases from V and 6 bases from J, with 8 bases in between. The CDR3 nucleotides are TGTGCCAGCAGCCCCAGGGATGGCTACACCTTC. Protein sequence: CASSPRDGYTF.

The CDR3 region is CASSVTSGTETQYF. CDR3 nucleotides: TGTGCCAGCAGCGTTACTAGCGGGACGGAGACCCAGTACTTC. J is TRBJ2-5 and V is TRBV9; 10 positions agree with TRBD2. V dropped 2 bases and J dropped 5; count of bases not matched to a gene: 3. In germline, CDR1 is SGDLS, CDR2 YYNGEE. The CDR3 is made up of 14 amino acids.

The rearrangement joins TRBV11-2 to TRBJ2-7, with TRBD1 matching 9 bases. This CDR3 comprises 14 residues. V lost 4 bases to trimming and J lost 6 bases; unmatched junction nucleotides: 7. Germline lookup yields CDR1 SGHAT and CDR2 FQNNGV. The CDR3 loop is CASSSGTGQREQYF. CDR3 DNA sequence: TGTGCCAGCAGCTCCGGGACAGGGCAGCGCGAGCAGTACTTC.

The gene calls are TRBV6-5 and TRBJ1-2; possibly TRBD1 for D (6 bases). CDR1 and CDR2 from the germline V gene are MNHEY and SVGAGI. There are 13 residues in the CDR3. V lost 2 bases and J 5 bases, leaving 9 bases between the germline ends. CDR3 in DNA: TGTGCCAGCAGTTACAGCCAGGGGTATGGCTACACCTTC. Protein: CASSYSQGYGYTF.

V and J are TRBV18 and TRBJ2-1, with 12 bases that match TRBD2. V lost 3 bases and J lost 9; bases outside the gene matches: 6. Germline V lookup: CDR1 KGHSH, CDR2 LQKENI. This CDR3 is built from 15 residues. The CDR3 protein is CASSPVTSGSIEQFF. The DNA for the CDR3 is TGTGCCAGCTCACCCGTGACTAGCGGGAGCATTGAGCAGTTCTTC.

This chain connects TRBV5-1 to TRBJ2-7; 16 nucleotides align to TRBD2. CDR1 is SGHRS and CDR2 is YFSETQ in the germline V gene. Unmatched junction bases numbered 10, after V lost 4 bases and J lost 3 bases. CDR3 length: 18 amino acids. In DNA form, the CDR3 reads TGCGCCAGCAGCCGCCTGGGGACTAGCGGGAGGGGAGACTACGAGCAGTACTTC. Amino acid sequence: CASSRLGTSGRGDYEQYF. Combining the CDR3 with reference TRBV5-1 and TRBJ2-7 gives the whole variable domain KAGVTQTPRYLIKTRGQQVTLSCSPISGHRSVSWYQQTPGQGLQFLFEYFSETQRNKGNFPGRFSGRQFSNSRSEMNVSTLELGDSALYLCASSRLGTSGRGDYEQYFGPGTRLTVT.

The chain links TRBV2 to TRBJ2-7, with TRBD1 matching 7 bases. Germline CDR1 reads SNHLY; CDR2 reads FYNNEI. V shed 3 bases and J 7 bases; nucleotides not matched to a gene: 9. This CDR3 is built from 14 residues. DNA of the CDR3: TGTGCCAGCAGTGATAGTCAGGGGGTTAGGGAGCAGTACTTC. It yields the protein CASSDSQGVREQYF.

CDR3 region: CASSLRSGGLYEQYF. The CDR3 DNA sequence: TGCGCCAGCAGCTTGAGAAGCGGGGGACTCTACGAGCAGTACTTC. V usage is TRBV5-1 and J usage is TRBJ2-7; TRBD2 aligns across 8 bases. CDR3 length equals 15 residues. CDR1 is SGHRS, CDR2 YFSETQ, per germline. V dropped 1 base and J dropped 3; count of bases not matched to a gene: 6. Together with reference TRBV5-1 and TRBJ2-7, the CDR3 gives the full variable domain: KAGVTQTPRYLIKTRGQQVTLSCSPISGHRSVSWYQQTPGQGLQFLFEYFSETQRNKGNFPGRFSGRQFSNSRSEMNVSTLELGDSALYLCASSLRSGGLYEQYFGPGTRLTVT.

This clone was seen a single time. The CDR3 here is CASKGGNANTGELFF. As DNA, the CDR3 is TGTGCCAGTAAGGGAGGAAATGCGAACACCGGGGAGCTGTTTTTT. The rearrangement links TRBV19 to TRBJ2-2; a possible D gene is TRBD2 (6 bases). The germline CDR1 and CDR2 sequences are LNHDA and SQIVND (reference sequence). The CDR3 is 15 amino acids. V was clipped by 7 bases and J by 0 bases, with 12 bases between them.

This chain uses TRBV5-1 with TRBJ1-1, with D possibly TRBD1 on 6 matching bases. The germline V gene encodes CDR1 SGHRS and CDR2 YFSETQ. V lost 4 bases, J lost 0 bases, and 13 bases lay in between. This CDR3 contains 15 residues. CDR3 nucleotides: TGCGCCAGCAGCCCGGGGACACTTATGAACACTGAAGCTTTCTTT. Amino acids: CASSPGTLMNTEAFF.

The chain has TRBV30 and TRBJ1-5, with D possibly being TRBD1 (6 bases). CDR1 is GTSNPN, CDR2 SVGIG, per germline (reference sequence). The length of the CDR3 is 15 residues. Trimming cost V 3 bases and J 5 bases, with 17 bases left between them. DNA for the CDR3: TGTGCCTGGAGGGCCGGGACACGAACGGATCAGCCCCAGCATTTT. Its translation is CAWRAGTRTDQPQHF.

The chain links TRBV6-4 to TRBJ2-5; 9 nucleotides align to TRBD2. Per the germline V gene, CDR1 is MRHNA and CDR2 is SNTAGT. V trimming: 2 bases; J trimming: 5 bases; junction bases outside the gene matches: 12. The CDR3 runs 17 residues. The DNA for the CDR3 is TGTGCCAGCAGTGACAGGAATATAGCGGGAGAGCGGGAGACCCAGTACTTC. Translating gives CASSDRNIAGERETQYF.

The rearrangement links TRBV5-4 to TRBJ2-3; the D gene is possibly TRBD2 (5 bases). V lost 0 bases and J 0 bases, leaving 8 bases between the germline ends. Per germline, CDR1 SGHNT and CDR2 YYREEE (reference sequence). This CDR3 has 15 residues. The CDR3 DNA follows: TGTGCCAGCAGCTTGGTCCCGGGGAGCACAGATACGCAGTATTTT. Its translation is CASSLVPGSTDTQYF.

The gene calls are TRBV7-6 and TRBJ1-4; D is uncertain. V dropped 5 bases and J dropped 0 bases, with 7 bases sitting between them. The germline gives CDR1 SGHVS, CDR2 FNYEAQ. The CDR3 loop spans 14 amino acids. The CDR3 DNA reads as TGTGCCAGCAGCCAACAAGCAACTAATGAAAAACTGTTTTTT. Its translation is CASSQQATNEKLFF. Full variable domain (rest looked up from reference TRBV7-6 and TRBJ1-4): GAGVSQSPRYKVTKRGQDVALRCDPISGHVSLYWYRQALGQGPEFLTYFNYEAQQDKSGLPNDRFSAERPEGSISTLTIQRTEQRDSAMYRCASSQQATNEKLFFGSGTQLSVL.

The chain couples TRBV9 to TRBJ1-1, with TRBD1 as a possible D gene (5 bases). The CDR3 totals 17 residues. V was shortened by 4 bases and J by 2 bases, with 21 bases between the two germline ends. Germline V lookup: CDR1 SGDLS, CDR2 YYNGEE. The CDR3 nucleotides are TGTGCCAGCAGCTTTATGTCAGGGTATAAAGGTAACACTGAAGCTTTCTTT. As protein: CASSFMSGYKGNTEAFF.

The chain joins TRBV5-4 to TRBJ2-5; D unclear. The CDR3 contains 13 residues. V shed 0 bases and J shed 1 base, with 4 bases lying between them. Germline CDR1 reads SGHNT; CDR2 reads YYREEE (reference sequence). CDR3 sequence reads: CASSLDTQETQYF. CDR3 DNA: TGTGCCAGCAGCTTGGACACCCAAGAGACCCAGTACTTC.

The genes are TRBV19 and TRBJ1-1, with 9 nucleotides matching TRBD1. After removal of 6 bases from V and 0 bases from J, the junction contained 2 bases not matched to a gene. The germline V gene encodes CDR1 LNHDA and CDR2 SQIVND (reference sequence). This CDR3 contains 14 residues. The CDR3 spells CASRRQGVNTEAFF. CDR3 coding DNA: TGTGCCAGTAGGAGACAGGGGGTGAACACTGAAGCTTTCTTT. The whole variable domain, remainder taken from reference TRBV19 and TRBJ1-1, is DGGITQSPKYLFRKEGQNVTLSCEQNLNHDAMYWYRQDPGQGLRLIYYSQIVNDFQKGDIAEGYSVSREKKESFPLTVTSAQKNPTAFYLCASRRQGVNTEAFFGQGTRLTVV.

This clone was seen just once. The rearrangement joins TRBV5-1 to TRBJ2-2; no clear D gene. In germline, CDR1 is SGHRS, CDR2 YFSETQ. There are 17 residues in the CDR3. V was shortened by 0 bases and J by 0 bases, with 12 bases between the two germline ends. CDR3 residues: CASSLARRQANTGELFF. The DNA of the CDR3 is TGCGCCAGCAGCTTGGCCAGAAGACAAGCGAACACCGGGGAGCTGTTTTTT.

This chain joins TRBV5-1 and TRBJ2-5; perhaps TRBD2 as D (7 bases). The CDR3 is made up of 16 amino acids. Trimming pared 2 bases from V and 5 bases from J, leaving 19 bases between. In germline, CDR1 is SGHRS, CDR2 YFSETQ. CDR3 sequence (DNA): TGCGCCAGCAGCTTCGGTGGCAGGGGAGGGCGGGAGACCCAGTACTTC. Translated: CASSFGGRGGRETQYF.

The gene calls are TRBV10-1 and TRBJ1-2; 9 positions agree with TRBD1. The CDR3 sequence is 15 residues long. The junction had 6 bases not matched to a gene; V was cut back by 5 bases and J by 2 bases. Germline CDR1 WNHNN, CDR2 SYGVQD (reference sequence). The CDR3 DNA is TGCGCCAGCAGTAAGGGAGGACAGGGGAACTATGGCTACACCTTC. Translation: CASSKGGQGNYGYTF.

This sequence joins TRBV2 and TRBJ1-1; D is possibly TRBD1 (5 bases). Germline CDR1 is SNHLY and CDR2 is FYNNEI. V shed 6 bases and J shed 1 base, with 9 bases lying between them. The CDR3 extends over 13 amino acids. The CDR3 bases are TGTGCCAGCAGCTCAGACAGGAACACTGAAGCTTTCTTT. Its translation is CASSSDRNTEAFF.

This clone was seen only a few times. J is TRBJ1-2 and V is TRBV30; no definite D call. This CDR3 region has 12 residues. CDR1 is GTSNPN, CDR2 SVGIG, per germline (reference sequence). Trimming took 7 bases from V and 0 from J, leaving 9 bases between them. CDR3 amino acids: CAFRGTNYGYTF. The CDR3 bases are TGTGCCTTCCGCGGGACTAACTATGGCTACACCTTC. Supplemented by reference TRBV30 and TRBJ1-2, the full variable domain reads SQTIHQWPATLVQPVGSPLSLECTVEGTSNPNLYWYRQAAGRGLQLLFYSVGIGQISSEVPQNLSASRPQDRQFILSSKKLLLSDSGFYLCAFRGTNYGYTFGSGTRLTVV.